This T cell receptor beta chain was sequenced for a study of human T cells and chemical hapten exposure. The overall study: Variability of per-sample TCR yields stemmed mainly from small differences in pooled library volume.

Germline V gene sequence: CDR1 SGHVS, CDR2 FQNEAQ. The length of the CDR3 is 15 residues. V shed 8 bases and J shed 5 bases, with 19 bases lying between them. As the library was built, unique molecular identifiers were attached to individual cDNA molecules. TCRdb ran MiXCR on the 5' RACE reads and lists one entry per CDR3 protein. This table has 95,000 to 120,000 distinct CDR3 sequences, 15% to 20% appearing once. Total RNA came from unfractionated whole blood. The rearrangement links TRBV7-8 to TRBJ2-1; tentatively, D is TRBD2 (6 bases). The clonotype comes from a human donor in good health. In DNA form, the CDR3 reads TGTGCCAGCGGAGGGAGCGGAACCCCGGACAATGAGCAGTTCTTC. This encodes CASGGSGTPDNEQFF.